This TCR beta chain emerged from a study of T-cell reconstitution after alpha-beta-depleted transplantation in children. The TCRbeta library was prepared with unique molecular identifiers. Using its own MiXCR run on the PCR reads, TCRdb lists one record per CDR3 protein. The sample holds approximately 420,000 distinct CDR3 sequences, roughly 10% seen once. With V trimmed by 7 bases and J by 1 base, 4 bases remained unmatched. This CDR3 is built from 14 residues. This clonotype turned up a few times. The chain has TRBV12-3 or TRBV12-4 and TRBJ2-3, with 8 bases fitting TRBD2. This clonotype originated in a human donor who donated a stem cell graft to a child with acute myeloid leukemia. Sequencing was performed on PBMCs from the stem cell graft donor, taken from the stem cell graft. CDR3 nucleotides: TGTGCCAGCACTCCCGGGGGGGGCACAGATACGCAGTATTTT. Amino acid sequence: CASTPGGGTDTQYF.